This passage covers 5 T cell receptor beta chains from one sample sequenced in a study of glioma-infiltrating T cells after dendritic cell vaccination. The time point here: after dendritic cell vaccination, including at tumor progression/relapse. Using immunoSEQ multiplex PCR, the repertoire was profiled, and TCRdb retains in-frame clones only, with some absent. The data show about 65,000 clones, roughly nine tenths seen once. The starting material was blood, obtained after dendritic cell vaccination. The receptors were gathered from a human donor with glioblastoma.

This clone turned up a few times. The chain uses TRBV5-6 and TRBJ1-4, with D perhaps TRBD1 (5 bases). The V and J ends lost 4 bases and 0 bases respectively, with 16 bases between them. This CDR3 is 17 amino acids long. The germline CDR1 and CDR2 sequences are SGHDT and YYEEEE. The DNA for the CDR3 is TGTGCCAGCAGCCTTTTCGGCCAGGGCCCAACTAATGAAAAACTGTTTTTT. Translated: CASSLFGQGPTNEKLFF.

The gene calls are TRBV29-1 and TRBJ1-6; a possible D gene is TRBD1 (5 bases). Trimming removed 7 bases from V and 12 bases from J, with 19 bases in between. The CDR3 runs 13 residues. CDR1 and CDR2 (germline): SQVTM, ANQGSEA. The CDR3: CSASQGIDGPLHF. In DNA, the CDR3 is TGCAGCGCCAGCCAGGGTATAGACGGACCCCTCCACTTT. Drawing the rest from reference TRBV29-1 and TRBJ1-6, the complete variable domain is SAVISQKPSRDICQRGTSLTIQCQVDSQVTMMFWYRQQPGQSLTLIATANQGSEATYESGFVIDKFPISRPNLTFSTLTVSNMSPEDSSIYLCSASQGIDGPLHFGNGTRLTVT.

The gene calls are TRBV29-1 and TRBJ2-3, with 12 bases identical to TRBD2. V lost 4 bases to trimming and J lost 12 bases; unmatched junction nucleotides: 5. Germline CDR1 is SQVTM and CDR2 is ANQGSEA. This CDR3 spans 12 amino acids. The DNA for the CDR3 is TGCAGCGTTGGGCCTAGCGGGGGGGCCCAGTATTTT. Translating it yields CSVGPSGGAQYF.

The rearrangement links TRBV5-1 to TRBJ2-5; possible D gene TRBD2, 5 bases. V was trimmed by 10 bases and J by 2 bases, leaving 15 bases between them. CDR1 is SGHRS, CDR2 YFSETQ, per germline. CDR3 length: 13 residues. This chain's CDR3 is CASRKGAQETQYF. CDR3 sequence (DNA): TGCGCCTCCCGGAAGGGAGCACAAGAGACCCAGTACTTC.

V gene TRBV7-9 combines with J gene TRBJ1-1; perhaps TRBD1 as D (6 bases). Germline V gives CDR1 SEHNR, CDR2 FQNEAQ (reference sequence). This CDR3 region has 16 residues. V was cut by 5 bases and J by 4 bases, with 20 bases left in between. CDR3 DNA sequence: TGTGCCAGCAGCGCCGCGGGGGGGCGAGGGGGCACTGAAGCTTTCTTT. It is translated as CASSAAGGRGGTEAFF.